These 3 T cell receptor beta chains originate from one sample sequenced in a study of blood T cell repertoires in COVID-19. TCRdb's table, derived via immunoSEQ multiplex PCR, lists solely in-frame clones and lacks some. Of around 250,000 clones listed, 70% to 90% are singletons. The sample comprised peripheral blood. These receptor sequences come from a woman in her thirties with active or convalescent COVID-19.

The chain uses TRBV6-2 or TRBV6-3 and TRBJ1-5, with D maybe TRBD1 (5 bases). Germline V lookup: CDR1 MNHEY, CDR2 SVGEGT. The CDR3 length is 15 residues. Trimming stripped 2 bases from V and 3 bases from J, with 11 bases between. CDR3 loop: CASSYVGDFNQPQHF. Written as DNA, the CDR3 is TGTGCCAGCAGTTACGTTGGGGACTTCAATCAGCCCCAGCATTTT.

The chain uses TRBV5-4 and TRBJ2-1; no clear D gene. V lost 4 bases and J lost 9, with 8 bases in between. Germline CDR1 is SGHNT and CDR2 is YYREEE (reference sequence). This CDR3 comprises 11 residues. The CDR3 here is CASSHQVEQFF. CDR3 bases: TGTGCCAGCAGCCACCAGGTTGAGCAGTTCTTC.

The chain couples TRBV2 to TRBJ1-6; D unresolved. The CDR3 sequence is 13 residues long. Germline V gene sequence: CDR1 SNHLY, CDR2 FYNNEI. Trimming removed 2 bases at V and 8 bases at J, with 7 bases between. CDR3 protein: CASSETPDSPLHF. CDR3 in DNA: TGTGCCAGCAGTGAAACTCCGGATTCACCCCTCCACTTT.